The 4 T cell receptor beta chains reported below all come from one sample, sequenced in a study of blood T cell repertoires in COVID-19 (dated by TCRdb to about 2020). The receptor library was made with the immunoSEQ multiplex PCR assay. Not all clones reach the TCRdb copy of this immuneACCESS table, which keeps in-frame sequences only. Checked studies attribute under half of the gap to unresolved V genes and leave the rest unexplained. The sample data list under 450,000 clones, and 90% to 95% of these were observed just once. Of the sample, 0.8% to 0.9% is held by the ten largest clones. Sequences were obtained from PBMCs or T cells enriched from blood (not recorded which). The receptor source for this set is a woman aged 35 to 49 who had been exposed to COVID-19.

V is TRBV5-1 and J is TRBJ1-1; D unresolved. From germline, CDR1 is SGHRS and CDR2 YFSETQ. V was pared by 0 bases and J by 4 bases, with 16 bases between. CDR3 length equals 16 residues. The CDR3 coding sequence is TGCGCCAGCAGCTTGGCTGGACCGGGGTCGGGCACTGAAGCTTTCTTT. This encodes CASSLAGPGSGTEAFF.

This clone has a single count. The chain combines TRBV7-9 with TRBJ2-3; D gene ambiguous. This CDR3 spans 15 amino acids. CDR1 and CDR2 from the germline V gene are SEHNR and FQNEAQ (reference sequence). V lost 3 bases and J 0 bases, leaving 10 bases between the germline ends. CDR3 loop: CASSFGVLSTDTQYF. CDR3 nucleotides: TGTGCCAGCAGCTTCGGAGTTCTAAGCACAGATACGCAGTATTTT. The full variable domain, completed using reference TRBV7-9 and TRBJ2-3, is DTGVSQNPRHKITKRGQNVTFRCDPISEHNRLYWYRQTLGQGPEFLTYFQNEAQLEKSRLLSDRFSAERPKGSFSTLEIQRTEQGDSAMYLCASSFGVLSTDTQYFGPGTRLTVL.

The V gene is TRBV24-1, the J gene TRBJ1-4, with TRBD1 matching 8 bases. The CDR3 has 18 residues. The V gene end was trimmed by 4 bases and the J gene end by 0 bases; junction bases not matched to a gene: 9. Per the germline V gene, CDR1 is KGHDR and CDR2 is SFDVKD. The CDR3 region is CATSERTGIAATNEKLFF. CDR3 DNA sequence: TGTGCCACCAGTGAACGGACAGGGATTGCCGCAACTAATGAAAAACTGTTTTTT.

The gene calls are TRBV10-1 and TRBJ1-1; unclear D gene. V was cut by 2 bases and J by 4 bases, with 14 bases left in between. CDR3 length: 15 amino acids. In germline, CDR1 is WNHNN, CDR2 SYGVQD (reference sequence). CDR3 coding DNA: TGCGCCAGCAGTGAGCGGCCCCGCGGGAGCACTGAAGCTTTCTTT. This codes for CASSERPRGSTEAFF.